This passage covers 22 T cell receptor beta chains from one sample sequenced in a study of CD8 T cells in Susac syndrome. Random hexamers were used to reverse transcribe an amount of 0.5 to 1 ug RNA. A single record per CDR3 protein comes from TCRdb applying MiXCR to the immunoSEQ multiplex PCR reads. The sample includes 150,000 or so distinct CDR3 sequences, around 94% of them seen just once. Sequencing was performed on CD4+ T cells from PBMCs. The receptors come from a human donor with multiple sclerosis.

This chain's CDR3 is CASSNRVTRANQPQHF. The CDR3, as DNA: TGTGCCAGCAGTAACCGGGTTACCAGGGCCAATCAGCCCCAGCATTTT. The chain is built from TRBV25-1 and TRBJ1-5, with a tentative D call TRBD1 (5 bases). Germline CDR1 MGHDK, CDR2 SYGVNS. Trimming left V 5 bases short and J 3 bases short, with 17 bases between. This CDR3 has 16 amino acids.

This chain joins TRBV20-1 and TRBJ2-7; TRBD2 aligns across 12 bases. Germline V gives CDR1 DFQATT, CDR2 SNEGSKA (reference sequence). The CDR3 length is 15 residues. Losses at the gene ends were 3 bases for V and 6 bases for J; bases not matched to a gene: 9. CDR3 sequence reads: CSASSSGRGIGEQYF. CDR3 DNA sequence: TGCAGTGCTAGTTCTAGCGGGAGGGGGATAGGCGAGCAGTACTTC.

This chain uses TRBV7-2 with TRBJ1-4, with D unresolved. Germline V gene lookup returns CDR1 SGHTA and CDR2 FQGNSA. CDR3 length: 15 residues. V lost 3 bases to trimming and J lost 5 bases, with 13 bases between them. The DNA of the CDR3 is TGTGCCAGCAGCTTGGGAGGCCTAGAGAATGAAAAACTGTTTTTT. It specifies CASSLGGLENEKLFF.

The chain links TRBV2 to TRBJ2-1; TRBD2 matches at 7 bases. Germline CDR1 and CDR2: SNHLY and FYNNEI. V was pared by 8 bases and J by 4 bases, with 11 bases of the junction left unmatched. There are 15 residues in the CDR3. The CDR3 protein is CASLEASGLYNEQFF. The CDR3 coding sequence is TGTGCCAGCTTGGAAGCTAGCGGACTGTACAATGAGCAGTTCTTC.

This clonotype was detected only once. The rearrangement joins TRBV5-6 to TRBJ1-2; D uncertain. The germline V gene encodes CDR1 SGHDT and CDR2 YYEEEE. V was clipped by 6 bases and J by 4 bases, with 19 bases between them. The CDR3 runs 15 residues. CDR3 coding DNA: TGTGCCAGCACCCCCACGCCCACGGACCTCTATGGCTACACCTTC. Translation gives CASTPTPTDLYGYTF.

V is TRBV18 and J is TRBJ2-7, with TRBD2 matching over 9 bases. This CDR3 region has 14 residues. Trimming took 8 bases from V and 1 from J; bases not matched to a gene: 6. CDR1 is KGHSH, CDR2 LQKENI, per germline. The CDR3 coding sequence is TGTGCCAGCCGTAGCGGGAGTGGGTCCTACGAGCAGTACTTC. Translation gives CASRSGSGSYEQYF.

The gene calls are TRBV7-7 and TRBJ2-1; D is possibly TRBD2 (6 bases). The CDR3 consists of 16 residues. Per the germline V gene, CDR1 is SSHAT and CDR2 is FNYEAQ (reference sequence). The V and J ends lost 1 base and 7 bases respectively, with 17 bases between them. The CDR3 sequence is CASSLGVGRSFNEQFF. The CDR3 nucleotides are TGTGCCAGCAGCTTAGGGGTCGGGAGAAGTTTTAATGAGCAGTTCTTC.

The chain uses TRBV4-1 and TRBJ2-3; D is possibly TRBD1 (5 bases). CDR1 MGHRA and CDR2 YSYEKL come from the germline V gene. There are 16 residues in the CDR3. V shed 2 bases and J shed 2 bases, with 14 bases lying between them. The CDR3 DNA reads TGCGCCAGCAGCCAACCCCCAGGGTTAGTCACAGATACGCAGTATTTT. This translates into CASSQPPGLVTDTQYF.

The V gene is TRBV5-4, the J gene TRBJ1-3; no firm D call. This CDR3 is 13 amino acids long. CDR1 is SGHNT and CDR2 is YYREEE in the germline V gene (reference sequence). The V end lost 4 bases, the J end lost 9 bases, and 14 bases lay between the germline ends. CDR3: CASSLDFTSTIYF. CDR3 coding DNA: TGTGCCAGCAGCCTGGACTTCACCTCCACCATATATTTT. Full variable domain (outside the CDR3, taken from reference TRBV5-4 and TRBJ1-3): ETGVTQSPTHLIKTRGQQVTLRCSSQSGHNTVSWYQQALGQGPQFIFQYYREEENGRGNFPPRFSGLQFPNYSSELNVNALELDDSALYLCASSLDFTSTIYFGEGSWLTVV.

The CDR3 DNA follows: TGTGCCAGCAGCCGGACCGGGGAGCAGTACTTC. Translation: CASSRTGEQYF. The chain recombines TRBV3-1 with TRBJ2-7; D uncertain. Trimming cost V 4 bases and J 7 bases, with 8 bases left between them. This CDR3 has 11 amino acids. Germline values: CDR1 LGHDT, CDR2 YNNKEL (reference sequence).

V usage is TRBV18 and J usage is TRBJ2-3; D is unresolved. Deletions cut 2 bases from V and 2 bases from J, with 8 bases between. Germline assignment: CDR1 KGHSH and CDR2 LQKENI. CDR3 length: 14 residues. This chain's CDR3 is CASSPSADTDTQYF. In DNA, the CDR3 is TGTGCCAGCTCACCATCAGCAGACACAGATACGCAGTATTTT.

V usage is TRBV3-1 and J usage is TRBJ1-2; the D is unclear. V was cut by 2 bases and J by 5 bases, with 15 bases left in between. The CDR3 has 15 residues. CDR1 is LGHDT, CDR2 YNNKEL, per germline (reference sequence). CDR3 in amino acids: CASSQNHYGLYGYTF. The CDR3 DNA reads as TGTGCCAGCAGCCAAAATCACTACGGCCTATATGGCTACACCTTC.

The V call is TRBV20-1, the J call TRBJ2-7; D may be TRBD2 (6 bases). Germline CDR1 is DFQATT and CDR2 is SNEGSKA (reference sequence). The V end lost 3 bases, the J end lost 5 bases, and 17 bases lay between the germline ends. CDR3 length: 14 residues. CDR3 coding DNA: TGCAGTGCTAGTCTCGCCGGGAGCGAGAACGAGCAGTACTTC. Residues: CSASLAGSENEQYF.

DNA of the CDR3: TGTGCCTGGAGTGTGGGCAGCAACAATGAGCAGTTCTTC. Protein sequence: CAWSVGSNNEQFF. The chain links TRBV30 to TRBJ2-1; D ambiguous. The length of the CDR3 is 13 residues. Germline V gene lookup returns CDR1 GTSNPN and CDR2 SVGIG (reference sequence). Trimming removed 0 bases at V and 5 bases at J, with 8 bases between.

The chain is built from TRBV12-3 or TRBV12-4 and TRBJ2-7, with D unresolved. V lost 2 bases, J lost 5 bases, and 10 bases lay in between. The CDR3 consists of 13 residues. The CDR3 loop reads CASSLLDVHEQYF. CDR3 nucleotide sequence: TGTGCCAGCAGTTTACTGGACGTACACGAGCAGTACTTC.

Comments on this clonotype: Mismatch with germline at one junction end may stem from a read error. The V call is TRBV27, the J call TRBJ1-1; no definite D call. Germline values: CDR1 MNHEY, CDR2 SMNVEV (reference sequence). This CDR3 contains 10 residues. The CDR3 region is CAPSNTESFF. In DNA form, the CDR3 reads TGTGCCCCTTCGAACACTGAATCTTTCTTT.

This chain links TRBV2 with TRBJ2-7; 14 bases are shared with TRBD2. This CDR3 region has 14 residues. Trimming cost V 6 bases and J 6 bases; bases outside gene matches: 4. Germline CDR1 reads SNHLY; CDR2 reads FYNNEI. CDR3 protein: CASRDGLAGGEQYF. The CDR3 DNA reads as TGTGCCAGCAGGGATGGACTAGCGGGAGGCGAGCAGTACTTC.

This clonotype was counted between two and nine times. An end of the junction does not agree with germline; a read error may underlie this. The rearrangement joins TRBV27 to TRBJ2-2, with D possibly being TRBD2 (5 bases). CDR3 length: 13 amino acids. The germline V gene encodes CDR1 MNHEY and CDR2 SMNVEV (reference sequence). DNA for the CDR3: TGTGCCAGCAGCCGTATTGACACCGGGGAGCTTTTTTTT. It encodes CASSRIDTGELFF.

This chain joins TRBV18 and TRBJ1-2, with 9 bases that match TRBD1. CDR1 is KGHSH and CDR2 is LQKENI in the germline V gene. V lost 3 bases, J lost 5 bases, and 4 bases stayed unmatched. This CDR3 is built from 14 residues. CDR3 protein: CASSPDRGEYGYTF. As DNA, the CDR3 is TGTGCCAGCTCACCCGACAGGGGGGAATATGGCTACACCTTC.

The chain has TRBV30 and TRBJ2-1; 10 nucleotides match TRBD1. V gave up 1 base and J gave up 6 bases; unmatched junction bases: 6. This CDR3 region has 15 residues. Germline CDR1 is GTSNPN and CDR2 is SVGIG (reference sequence). CDR3 in amino acids: CAWSGGTGVSNEQFF. The CDR3, as DNA: TGTGCCTGGAGTGGCGGGACAGGGGTTTCCAATGAGCAGTTCTTC.

CDR3 sequence reads: CSAPGGGATQYF. CDR3 sequence (DNA): TGCAGTGCCCCAGGGGGCGGTGCGACCCAGTACTTC. This chain joins TRBV20-1 and TRBJ2-5; 8 bases match TRBD1. Germline V lookup: CDR1 DFQATT, CDR2 SNEGSKA (reference sequence). Losses at the gene ends were 6 bases for V and 7 bases for J; bases not matched to a gene: 7. The CDR3 sequence is 12 residues long.

The CDR3, as DNA: TGTGCCACCAGTGATTTACCCCTGGCTAGCGGGAGGGCCGCCGAGCAGTTCTTC. Protein sequence: CATSDLPLASGRAAEQFF. The chain couples TRBV24-1 to TRBJ2-1; 12 bases fit TRBD2. The ends lost 1 base at V and 10 bases at J; junction bases unmatched: 13. Germline V gene sequence: CDR1 KGHDR, CDR2 SFDVKD. The CDR3 contains 18 residues.